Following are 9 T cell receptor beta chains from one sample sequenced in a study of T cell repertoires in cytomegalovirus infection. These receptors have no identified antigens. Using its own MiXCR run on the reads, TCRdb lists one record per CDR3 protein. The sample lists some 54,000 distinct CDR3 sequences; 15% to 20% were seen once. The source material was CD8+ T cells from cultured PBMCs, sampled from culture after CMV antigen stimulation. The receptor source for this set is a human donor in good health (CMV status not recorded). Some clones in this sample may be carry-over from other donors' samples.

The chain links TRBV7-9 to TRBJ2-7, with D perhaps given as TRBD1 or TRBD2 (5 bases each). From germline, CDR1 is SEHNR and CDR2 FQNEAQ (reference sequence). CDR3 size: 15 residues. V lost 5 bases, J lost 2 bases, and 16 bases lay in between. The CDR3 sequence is CASSLPGRPTYEQYF. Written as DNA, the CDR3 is TGTGCCAGCAGCCTTCCGGGACGGCCTACCTACGAGCAGTACTTC.

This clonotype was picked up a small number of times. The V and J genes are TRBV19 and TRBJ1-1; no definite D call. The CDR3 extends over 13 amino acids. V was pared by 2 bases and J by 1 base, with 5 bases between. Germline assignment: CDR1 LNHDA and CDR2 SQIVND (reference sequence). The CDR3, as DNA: TGTGCCAGTAGTATATCGGGGAACACTGAAGCTTTCTTT. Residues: CASSISGNTEAFF.

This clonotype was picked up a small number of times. As DNA, the CDR3 is TGTGCCAGCAGCTTGGGAGCGGGGGGGCCAAATGAGCAGTTCTTC. Its translation: CASSLGAGGPNEQFF. This chain joins TRBV7-3 and TRBJ2-1, with 10 nucleotides matching TRBD2. This CDR3 contains 15 residues. V lost 3 bases, J lost 7 bases, and 6 bases stayed unmatched. Per the germline V gene, CDR1 is SGHTA and CDR2 is FQGTGA.

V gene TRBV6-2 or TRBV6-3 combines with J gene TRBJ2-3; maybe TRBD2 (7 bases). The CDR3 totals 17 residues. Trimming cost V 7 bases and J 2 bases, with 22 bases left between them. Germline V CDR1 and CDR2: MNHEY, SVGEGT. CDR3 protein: CASTGMAGAAFTDTQYF. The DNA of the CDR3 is TGTGCCAGCACCGGAATGGCGGGGGCCGCTTTCACAGATACGCAGTATTTT.

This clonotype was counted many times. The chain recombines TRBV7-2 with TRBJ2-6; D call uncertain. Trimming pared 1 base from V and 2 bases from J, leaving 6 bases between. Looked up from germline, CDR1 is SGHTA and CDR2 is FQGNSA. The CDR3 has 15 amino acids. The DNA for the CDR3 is TGTGCCAGCAGCTTAGAGGGAACTGGGGCCAACGTCCTGACTTTC. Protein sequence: CASSLEGTGANVLTF. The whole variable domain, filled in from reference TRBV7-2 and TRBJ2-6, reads GAGVSQSPSNKVTEKGKDVELRCDPISGHTALYWYRQSLGQGLEFLIYFQGNSAPDKSGLPSDRFSAERTGGSVSTLTIQRTQQEDSAVYLCASSLEGTGANVLTFGAGSRLTVL.

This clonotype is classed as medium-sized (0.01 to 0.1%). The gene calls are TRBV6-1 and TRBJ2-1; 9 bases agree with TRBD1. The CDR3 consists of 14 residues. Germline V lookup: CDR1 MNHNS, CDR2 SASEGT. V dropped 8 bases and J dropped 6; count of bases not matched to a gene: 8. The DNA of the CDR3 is TGTGCCAGCGAAACCGGGACAGGGTCCAATGAGCAGTTCTTC. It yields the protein CASETGTGSNEQFF.

CDR3 loop: CASSQGAVNEQYF. CDR3 nucleotide sequence: TGCGCCAGCAGCCAAGGGGCCGTGAACGAGCAGTACTTC. V and J are TRBV4-1 and TRBJ2-7; D unresolved. Germline V CDR1 and CDR2: MGHRA, YSYEKL. The CDR3 covers 13 residues. V was shortened by 1 base and J by 5 bases, with 9 bases between the two germline ends.

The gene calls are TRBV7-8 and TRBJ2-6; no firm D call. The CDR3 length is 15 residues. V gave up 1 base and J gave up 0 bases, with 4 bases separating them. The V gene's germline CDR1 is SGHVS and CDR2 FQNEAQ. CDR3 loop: CASSLGISGANVLTF. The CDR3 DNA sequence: TGTGCCAGCAGCTTAGGAATCTCTGGGGCCAACGTCCTGACTTTC.

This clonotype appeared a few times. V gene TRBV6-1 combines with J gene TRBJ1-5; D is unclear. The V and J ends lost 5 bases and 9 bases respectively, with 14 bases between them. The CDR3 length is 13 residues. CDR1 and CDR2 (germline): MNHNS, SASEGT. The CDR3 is CASSRDSERPQHF. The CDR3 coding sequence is TGTGCCAGCAGTCGCGATTCCGAAAGGCCCCAGCATTTT.